Shown below are 8 T cell receptor beta chains from a single sample sequenced in a study of cytomegalovirus exposure and HLA in healthy donors. The PCR employed 60 Vbeta primers together with 13 Jbeta primers. Method: immunoSEQ multiplex PCR; TCRdb's copy keeps in-frame clones and lacks some. The sample shows around 180,000 clones, approximately 81% of them seen only once. The sequencing sample was made of PBMCs. Receptor source: a woman younger than 35 in good health and CMV-seropositive.

For this clone: Its ends do not fully match the called genes, so a read error is possible. This rearrangement joins TRBV29-1 to TRBJ2-2; 7 nucleotides agree with TRBD1. CDR1 and CDR2 from the germline V gene are SQVTM and ANQGSEA. CDR3 length: 13 residues. This chain's CDR3 is CSVTGSNAGELFF. The CDR3, as DNA: TGCAGCGTGACAGGGTCGAACGCCGGGGAGCTGTTTTTT.

The genes are TRBV5-5 and TRBJ1-2; D is unresolved. V dropped 0 bases and J dropped 7 bases, with 16 bases sitting between them. The CDR3 contains 15 residues. Per the germline V gene, CDR1 is SGHKS and CDR2 is YYEKEE (reference sequence). CDR3 in amino acids: CASSLGLNAYGGYTF. In DNA form, the CDR3 reads TGTGCCAGCAGCTTGGGACTAAATGCATACGGTGGCTACACCTTC.

The chain uses TRBV6-1 and TRBJ1-6; D is possibly TRBD1 (5 bases). Trimming cost V 5 bases and J 8 bases, with 16 bases left between them. CDR3 length: 15 amino acids. Germline-derived CDR1 and CDR2 are MNHNS and SASEGT. The CDR3 loop reads CASSPSGGEYSPLHF. CDR3 DNA sequence: TGTGCCAGCAGTCCCTCGGGGGGTGAGTATTCACCCCTCCACTTT.

This chain uses TRBV5-4 with TRBJ2-7, with 7 bases identical to TRBD1. Unmatched junction bases numbered 11, after V lost 2 bases and J lost 6 bases. This CDR3 region has 15 residues. Germline CDR1 is SGHNT and CDR2 is YYREEE (reference sequence). The CDR3 DNA follows: TGTGCCAGCAGCTTAAGTGGTGGACAGGTGTCCGAGCAGTACTTC. It yields the protein CASSLSGGQVSEQYF. Combining the CDR3 with reference TRBV5-4 and TRBJ2-7 gives the whole variable domain ETGVTQSPTHLIKTRGQQVTLRCSSQSGHNTVSWYQQALGQGPQFIFQYYREEENGRGNFPPRFSGLQFPNYSSELNVNALELDDSALYLCASSLSGGQVSEQYFGPGTRLTVT.

The DNA of the CDR3 is TGCGCCAGCAGCCAAGTCGGAGTAGTAGCTTTCTTT. It encodes CASSQVGVVAFF. The gene calls are TRBV4-1 and TRBJ1-1; D is unclear. The CDR3 spans 12 residues. Germline V gene data show CDR1 as MGHRA and CDR2 as YSYEKL. With 1 base removed from V and 10 bases from J, the gap between germline ends came to 10 bases.

The V call is TRBV7-2, the J call TRBJ2-3, with 8 bases identical to TRBD1. The V gene's germline CDR1 is SGHTA and CDR2 FQGNSA. V trimming: 5 bases; J trimming: 3 bases; junction bases outside the gene matches: 4. The CDR3 sequence is 14 residues long. CDR3: CASSRRTGTDTQYF. The CDR3 DNA sequence: TGTGCCAGCAGCAGAAGGACAGGGACAGATACGCAGTATTTT.

V gene TRBV4-2 combines with J gene TRBJ2-7; tentatively, D is TRBD1 (5 bases). CDR1 is LGHNA and CDR2 is YNFKEQ in the germline V gene. The CDR3 runs 13 residues. Trimming shortened V by 5 bases and J by 4 bases, and 12 bases separated the two germline ends. CDR3 in amino acids: CASSEGATYEQYF. DNA for the CDR3: TGTGCCAGCAGCGAAGGGGCAACATACGAGCAGTACTTC.

The V gene is TRBV7-8, the J gene TRBJ2-2, with 9 nucleotides matching TRBD1. CDR3 length: 15 amino acids. Germline CDR1 reads SGHVS; CDR2 reads FQNEAQ. After removal of 1 base from V and 5 bases from J, the junction contained 2 bases not matched to a gene. CDR3 in DNA: TGTGCCAGCAGCTTAGAAGGGACAGGGACCGGGGAGCTGTTTTTT. It specifies CASSLEGTGTGELFF.